A single sample is the source of the 30 T cell receptor beta chains below, sequenced in a study of blood T cell repertoires in COVID-19. Data came from immunoSEQ multiplex PCR; TCRdb stores just in-frame clones and leaves some out. Among about 140,000 clones listed, about 90% were seen once. Sequenced: peripheral blood. All receptors derive from a man in his 60s with active or convalescent COVID-19.

The V and J genes are TRBV7-9 and TRBJ1-1, with 9 bases aligning to TRBD1. With V trimmed by 5 bases and J by 5 bases, 9 bases remained unmatched. There are 15 residues in the CDR3. Per the germline V gene, CDR1 is SEHNR and CDR2 is FQNEAQ (reference sequence). The CDR3 loop is CASSTEDRGITEAFF. DNA for the CDR3: TGTGCCAGCAGCACCGAAGACAGGGGGATTACTGAAGCTTTCTTT.

This chain connects TRBV30 to TRBJ1-2; D call uncertain. V was trimmed by 5 bases and J by 1 base, leaving 14 bases between them. This CDR3 has 14 amino acids. Germline V gene sequence: CDR1 GTSNPN, CDR2 SVGIG (reference sequence). CDR3 in DNA: TGTGCCTGGTTCGAAACGCGAGTTAACTATGGCTACACCTTC. It translates to CAWFETRVNYGYTF. Looking up the rest from reference TRBV30 and TRBJ1-2 gives the full variable domain: SQTIHQWPATLVQPVGSPLSLECTVEGTSNPNLYWYRQAAGRGLQLLFYSVGIGQISSEVPQNLSASRPQDRQFILSSKKLLLSDSGFYLCAWFETRVNYGYTFGSGTRLTVV.

This chain connects TRBV7-2 to TRBJ2-7; 9 bases agree with TRBD1. Germline CDR1 and CDR2: SGHTA and FQGNSA. V gave up 6 bases and J gave up 7 bases; unmatched junction bases: 7. The CDR3 runs to 13 residues. CDR3 residues: CASSQQGAREQYF. DNA for the CDR3: TGTGCCAGCAGTCAACAGGGGGCGCGGGAGCAGTACTTC.

This clone was seen once. The rearrangement uses TRBV15 and TRBJ2-7, with 7 bases matching TRBD1. This CDR3 region has 14 residues. V was clipped by 0 bases and J by 2 bases; unmatched bases: 1. Germline assignment: CDR1 LNHNV and CDR2 YYDKDF (reference sequence). The CDR3: CATSRDQGAYEQYF. In nucleotides, the CDR3 is TGTGCCACCAGCAGAGATCAGGGGGCCTACGAGCAGTACTTC.

This chain links TRBV6-5 with TRBJ2-1; 9 bases map to TRBD2. Losses at the gene ends were 4 bases for V and 9 bases for J; bases not matched to a gene: 7. Germline V lookup: CDR1 MNHEY, CDR2 SVGAGI. The CDR3 consists of 14 residues. The CDR3 reads CASSLVAGVGEQFF. The CDR3 nucleotides are TGTGCCAGCAGTTTGGTAGCGGGAGTGGGTGAGCAGTTCTTC.

The chain carries TRBV2 and TRBJ1-1; D unresolved. This CDR3 is 17 amino acids long. The germline V gene has CDR1 SNHLY and CDR2 FYNNEI. The ends were cut back, 0 bases at V and 1 base at J, with 15 bases in the middle. The DNA of the CDR3 is TGTGCCAGCAGTGAAGCGAGGCAGCTTATGGCGAACACTGAAGCTTTCTTT. Residues: CASSEARQLMANTEAFF.

CDR3 residues: CASSQALSSGNYEQYF. CDR3 nucleotide sequence: TGCGCCAGCAGCCAAGCGTTGTCTAGCGGGAACTACGAGCAGTACTTC. The chain employs TRBV4-3 and TRBJ2-7; TRBD2 matches at 9 bases. Looked up from germline, CDR1 is LGHNA and CDR2 is YSLEER. J lost 3 bases, V lost 1 base, and 7 bases had no gene match. The CDR3 is 16 residues long.

The chain links TRBV4-1 to TRBJ2-1; the match to TRBD2 covers 8 bases. CDR3 length: 13 residues. With V trimmed by 4 bases and J by 9 bases, 5 bases remained unmatched. Germline CDR1 reads MGHRA; CDR2 reads YSYEKL. CDR3 sequence (DNA): TGCGCCAGCAGCCGTATAACTAGCGGTGAGCAGTTCTTC. Its protein is CASSRITSGEQFF.

This clone was seen only once. The rearrangement uses TRBV6-6 and TRBJ2-4; 9 nucleotides agree with TRBD1. Trimming at V came to 7 bases and at J to 1 base, leaving 8 bases not matched to a gene. The CDR3 loop spans 16 amino acids. The germline V gene has CDR1 MNHNY and CDR2 SVGAGI (reference sequence). CDR3 DNA sequence: TGTGCCAGCAACATCCCGGGACAGGGTGCCAAAAACATTCAGTACTTC. Its protein product is CASNIPGQGAKNIQYF.

This chain joins TRBV5-1 and TRBJ2-2; 9 bases are a match to TRBD2. Germline V gives CDR1 SGHRS, CDR2 YFSETQ. V was pared by 2 bases and J by 1 base, with 0 bases of the junction left unmatched. The CDR3 has 15 amino acids. The CDR3 reads CASSFSGRNTGELFF. Written as DNA, the CDR3 is TGCGCCAGCAGCTTTAGCGGGAGGAACACCGGGGAGCTGTTTTTT.

CDR3 sequence reads: CASSLYRQGNEQYF. CDR3 nucleotide sequence: TGTGCCAGCAGCTTATACCGACAGGGAAACGAGCAGTACTTC. V and J are TRBV7-2 and TRBJ2-7; TRBD1 aligns across 7 bases. Germline V gene data show CDR1 as SGHTA and CDR2 as FQGNSA. This CDR3 is 14 amino acids long. J lost 5 bases, V lost 2 bases, and 6 bases had no gene match.

The chain couples TRBV5-6 to TRBJ2-5; D perhaps matches TRBD2 (6 bases). This CDR3 region has 16 residues. V dropped 4 bases and J dropped 7 bases, with 23 bases sitting between them. Germline lookup yields CDR1 SGHDT and CDR2 YYEEEE. The CDR3 DNA reads as TGTGCCAGCAGCCTATATGGCGGGGCTCGACAGAGGACCCAGTACTTC. Residues: CASSLYGGARQRTQYF.

The V and J genes are TRBV11-2 and TRBJ2-1; D is possibly TRBD2 (6 bases). The germline gives CDR1 SGHAT, CDR2 FQNNGV. The V end lost 5 bases, the J end lost 4 bases, and 18 bases lay between the germline ends. This CDR3 is 16 amino acids long. The CDR3 sequence is CASSHTLANSYNEQFF. The CDR3 region has the DNA TGTGCCAGCAGCCACACCCTAGCGAATTCGTACAATGAGCAGTTCTTC.

V usage is TRBV27 and J usage is TRBJ2-3, with D hard to call. Germline lookup yields CDR1 MNHEY and CDR2 SMNVEV (reference sequence). CDR3 size: 16 residues. The V end lost 2 bases, the J end lost 0 bases, and 12 bases lay between the germline ends. CDR3 in amino acids: CASSLTLLPSTDTQYF. The CDR3 DNA reads as TGTGCCAGCAGTTTAACCCTCCTACCGAGCACAGATACGCAGTATTTT.

The chain joins TRBV18 to TRBJ1-5, with TRBD1 identical over 12 bases. The V and J ends lost 6 bases and 4 bases, in that order; junction bases with no gene match: 4. The CDR3 is 15 residues long. Germline V gene sequence: CDR1 KGHSH, CDR2 LQKENI. In DNA form, the CDR3 reads TGTGCCAGCTCTCTGGGACAGGGGGCTAATCAGCCCCAGCATTTT. Translation: CASSLGQGANQPQHF.

CDR3 coding DNA: TGTGCCAGCAGTGAACTAGCCAACGTCCTGACTTTC. As protein: CASSELANVLTF. The chain is built from TRBV6-1 and TRBJ2-6; D is uncertain. This CDR3 comprises 12 residues. Germline assignment: CDR1 MNHNS and CDR2 SASEGT. Trimming left V 2 bases short and J 7 bases short, with 3 bases between.

The rearrangement joins TRBV6-6 to TRBJ2-1; D is ambiguous. Trimming left V 5 bases short and J 7 bases short, with 9 bases between. The CDR3 runs to 12 residues. Germline loops: CDR1 MNHNY, CDR2 SVGAGI (reference sequence). The CDR3 DNA follows: TGTGCCAGCAGTCCTTCTTTAAATGAGCAGTTCTTC. Protein product: CASSPSLNEQFF.

V usage is TRBV4-1 and J usage is TRBJ2-1, with TRBD2 matching 8 bases. The CDR3 has 17 amino acids. Germline trimming cut 2 bases from V and 7 bases from J; bases unmatched to any gene: 13. The germline CDR1 and CDR2 sequences are MGHRA and YSYEKL. The chain's CDR3 is CASSQPSLSGSRNEQFF. In DNA, the CDR3 is TGCGCCAGCAGCCAACCCTCTCTCAGCGGGAGTAGGAATGAGCAGTTCTTC.

There are a few counts of this clone. The V gene is TRBV28, the J gene TRBJ2-4, with unresolved D. Germline lookup yields CDR1 MDHEN and CDR2 SYDVKM. The CDR3 sequence is 16 residues long. Trimming left V 5 bases short and J 0 bases short, with 14 bases between. Here the CDR3 reads CASSAREFLAKNIQYF. The CDR3 DNA follows: TGTGCCAGCAGTGCTCGTGAGTTCCTAGCCAAAAACATTCAGTACTTC.

The genes are TRBV5-4 and TRBJ2-1; 7 positions agree with TRBD1. CDR1 is SGHNT and CDR2 is YYREEE in the germline V gene (reference sequence). This CDR3 is 15 amino acids long. The V and J ends lost 4 bases and 8 bases, in that order; junction bases with no gene match: 12. CDR3 sequence: CASSPKGRDSDEQFF. In nucleotides, the CDR3 is TGTGCCAGCAGCCCCAAAGGTCGGGACAGCGATGAGCAGTTCTTC.

The chain combines TRBV11-1 with TRBJ2-7; 12 nucleotides align to TRBD1. The CDR3 covers 15 residues. The J segment lost 3 bases and the V segment lost 2 bases, leaving 2 bases of the junction unmatched. CDR1 SGHAT and CDR2 FQDESV come from the germline V gene (reference sequence). DNA for the CDR3: TGTGCCAGCAGCTTACGGGACAGGGGGCACTACGAGCAGTACTTC. It specifies CASSLRDRGHYEQYF.

V gene TRBV15 combines with J gene TRBJ1-5, with 10 bases lining up with TRBD1. CDR3 length: 15 residues. The V and J ends lost 7 bases and 4 bases, in that order; junction bases with no gene match: 7. The germline V gene has CDR1 LNHNV and CDR2 YYDKDF (reference sequence). The CDR3 sequence: CATTLDRGLNQPQHF. The CDR3 region has the DNA TGTGCCACCACCCTAGACAGGGGGCTAAATCAGCCCCAGCATTTT.

Only one count was recorded for this clone. The chain has TRBV28 and TRBJ1-2, with 7 nucleotides matching TRBD1. Germline CDR1 and CDR2: MDHEN and SYDVKM. V trimming: 2 bases; J trimming: 1 base; junction bases outside the gene matches: 13. CDR3 length equals 18 residues. CDR3 region: CASSLPLWVQGGNYGYTF. CDR3 bases: TGTGCCAGCAGTTTACCTCTATGGGTCCAGGGGGGTAACTATGGCTACACCTTC.

The chain combines TRBV6-5 with TRBJ2-7, with TRBD1 matching over 9 bases. Germline V gene data show CDR1 as MNHEY and CDR2 as SVGAGI. V shed 0 bases and J 5 bases; nucleotides not matched to a gene: 8. This CDR3 spans 16 amino acids. The CDR3 sequence is CASSYSTGTGKNEQYF. The CDR3 coding sequence is TGTGCCAGCAGTTACTCCACCGGGACAGGGAAGAACGAGCAGTACTTC.

The chain carries TRBV6-6 and TRBJ2-7; 7 bases line up with TRBD2. V gave up 0 bases and J gave up 9 bases; unmatched junction bases: 8. Germline lookup yields CDR1 MNHNY and CDR2 SVGAGI (reference sequence). The CDR3 covers 14 residues. The CDR3 sequence is CASSYSEAGRVQYF. The CDR3 DNA sequence: TGTGCCAGCAGTTACTCGGAAGCGGGAAGGGTGCAGTACTTC.

The chain carries TRBV7-2 and TRBJ1-2; perhaps TRBD1 as D (6 bases). This CDR3 comprises 14 residues. The germline V gene has CDR1 SGHTA and CDR2 FQGNSA. The V and J ends lost 4 bases and 4 bases respectively, with 13 bases between them. As DNA, the CDR3 is TGTGCCAGCAGCTGGACAGTAGAGTCCTATGGCTACACCTTC. It encodes CASSWTVESYGYTF.

This rearrangement joins TRBV7-9 to TRBJ1-2; 9 bases are a match to TRBD1. The germline gives CDR1 SEHNR, CDR2 FQNEAQ (reference sequence). V was clipped by 5 bases and J by 3 bases; unmatched bases: 4. The CDR3 totals 14 residues. CDR3 loop: CASSLQGADYGYTF. CDR3 bases: TGTGCCAGCAGCCTACAGGGGGCGGACTATGGCTACACCTTC.

The V gene is TRBV19, the J gene TRBJ1-5; 8 nucleotides agree with TRBD1. This CDR3 has 16 amino acids. Germline CDR1 reads LNHDA; CDR2 reads SQIVND (reference sequence). With 4 bases clipped from V and 2 bases from J, the junction kept 7 bases outside the gene matches. The CDR3 is CASSRSGTGGNQPQHF. CDR3 bases: TGTGCCAGTAGTAGATCCGGGACAGGAGGCAATCAGCCCCAGCATTTT.

This chain connects TRBV18 to TRBJ2-3; TRBD2 matches 7 bases. With V trimmed by 3 bases and J by 2 bases, 5 bases remained unmatched. Germline CDR1 KGHSH, CDR2 LQKENI. The CDR3 spans 15 residues. CDR3 nucleotides: TGTGCCAGCTCACCGGGGGGGACTAACACAGATACGCAGTATTTT. Its translation: CASSPGGTNTDTQYF.

The chain is built from TRBV19 and TRBJ2-6; TRBD1 matches 11 bases. Losses at the gene ends were 3 bases for V and 2 bases for J; bases not matched to a gene: 9. CDR3 size: 19 residues. CDR1 LNHDA and CDR2 SQIVND come from the germline V gene (reference sequence). The CDR3 coding sequence is TGTGCCAGTAGTATTGCCAGGACAGGGGGCTTGCCTGGGGCCAACGTCCTGACTTTC. The encoded protein is CASSIARTGGLPGANVLTF.